What follows describes a single T cell receptor beta chain. This specimen comes from a study of coeliac disease. The table came from immunoSEQ multiplex PCR; TCRdb's copy has only in-frame clones and leaves some out. The sample has about 400 clones; roughly 82% are singletons. The sample consisted of intraepithelial lymphocytes from the gut. This TCR came from a human donor without celiac disease.

DNA for the CDR3: TGTGCCAGCAGTGAAGCTAAGTCATCAGGGTTTGGGGAAAAACTGTTTTTT. It is translated as CASSEAKSSGFGEKLFF. V usage is TRBV6-1 and J usage is TRBJ1-4; TRBD1 is a possible D gene (5 bases). CDR1 is MNHNS, CDR2 SASEGT, per germline. The CDR3 is 17 amino acids. V was clipped by 0 bases and J by 8 bases, with 19 bases between them.